The sequence of this TCR beta chain was determined in a study of technical replicates of blood from several donors. Produced via immunoSEQ multiplex PCR; TCRdb's table is partial and in-frame only. This sample has about 84,000 clones, with 90% to 95% found just once. The CDR3 runs to 18 residues. CDR1 and CDR2 (germline): SGHRS, YFSETQ. V was pared by 3 bases and J by 2 bases, with 12 bases of the junction left unmatched. What was sequenced was T cells isolated from PBMCs. The V and J genes are TRBV5-1 and TRBJ2-2; 8 positions match TRBD1. This receptor was taken from a human donor in good health. CDR3 DNA sequence: TGCGCCAGCAGCTCCCGCGTGGGAGACAGGGGAAACACCGGGGAGCTGTTTTTT. Its translation: CASSSRVGDRGNTGELFF. Full variable domain (rest looked up from reference TRBV5-1 and TRBJ2-2): KAGVTQTPRYLIKTRGQQVTLSCSPISGHRSVSWYQQTPGQGLQFLFEYFSETQRNKGNFPGRFSGRQFSNSRSEMNVSTLELGDSALYLCASSSRVGDRGNTGELFFGEGSRLTVL.